The sample holds a few counts of the clone carrying this TCR beta chain. Using quantitative 5'-RACE with molecular barcodes, the authors made TCR beta libraries. TCRdb re-derived calls from the 5' RACE reads in MiXCR, one entry per CDR3 protein. This table holds 250,000 to 300,000 distinct CDR3 sequences, under 20% found once. The CDR3 covers 15 residues. CDR1 is MGHDK and CDR2 is SYGVNS in the germline V gene. J gave up 5 bases and V 3 bases, and 8 bases lay outside the gene matches. The sample belongs to a study of CD8 T cells in ankylosing spondylitis. The sequencing input was blood, either unsorted or a sorted T cell fraction (not recorded which). This sequence joins TRBV25-1 and TRBJ2-3, with 7 positions matching TRBD2. This sequence was found in a male donor with ankylosing spondylitis or in good health (not recorded which). CDR3 sequence reads: CASSDLREMGDTQYF. DNA for the CDR3: TGTGCCAGCAGTGATCTGCGGGAGATGGGAGATACGCAGTATTTT.